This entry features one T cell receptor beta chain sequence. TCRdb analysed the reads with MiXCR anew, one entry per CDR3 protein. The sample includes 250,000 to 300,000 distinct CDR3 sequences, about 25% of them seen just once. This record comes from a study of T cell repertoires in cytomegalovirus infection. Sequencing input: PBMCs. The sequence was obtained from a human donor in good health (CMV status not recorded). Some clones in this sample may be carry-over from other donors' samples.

The CDR3 coding sequence is TGTGCCAGTAGTGAGTCCAGAGGGTCTGAAGCTTTCTTT. Translated, it gives CASSESRGSEAFF. The chain links TRBV19 to TRBJ1-1; no clear D gene. Trimming removed 5 bases from V and 6 bases from J, with 13 bases in between. Germline assignment: CDR1 LNHDA and CDR2 SQIVND (reference sequence). The CDR3 length is 13 residues.